This paragraph covers one TCR beta chain sequence. This specimen comes from a study of control samples from healthy donors and cancer patients. Repertoires were generated with immunoSEQ multiplex PCR, while TCRdb's copy carries only in-frame clones and drops some. The data contain roughly 76,000 clones, 94% of them seen just once; the ten biggest clones take up about 6.2%. Sequencing used blood. This receptor was identified in a woman aged 40 to 50 in good health.

The CDR3 region is CASRPTGTGGEGGYTF. CDR3 nucleotide sequence: TGTGCCAGCAGGCCAACCGGGACAGGGGGGGAGGGTGGCTACACCTTC. V gene TRBV27 combines with J gene TRBJ1-2; 11 bases align to TRBD1. The junction had 13 bases not matched to a gene; V was cut back by 6 bases and J by 7 bases. The germline gives CDR1 MNHEY, CDR2 SMNVEV (reference sequence). This CDR3 region has 16 residues.